This T cell receptor beta chain comes out of a study of shared clonotypes between healthy human individuals (dated by TCRdb to 2019 to 2021). Context from the whole study: A couple of women and a few men aged 18 to 49 years were included in the cohort. Per donor, three plates each were used for CD4 naive and CD4 memory, two for CD8 naive, and one for CD8 memory. Blood TCR repertoires of 5 or 6 healthy adults were deeply sequenced to estimate repertoire size and the extent of clonotype sharing between individuals. To increase sequencing depth and limit assay-specific biases, different laboratories used diverse techniques to prepare libraries and sequence TCR repertoires. Leukapheresis yielded between about 0.8 and 9.5 billion PBMCs per donor. Summary of the overall study and its limitations: Because the study included only a small number of donors, the genetic and exposure-history diversity represented was limited. Larger estimated clonotype richness was generally found for naive subsets than for memory subsets. Sharing across four donors was observed for 5% to 6.5% of naive CD4, 3% to 4% of naive CD8, over 2% of memory CD4, and around 0.44% of memory CD8 clonotypes. Pairwise subsampling indicated that sequencing depth was expected to affect the degree of clonotype sharing among donors. Even with the large sequencing depth, rarefaction of the sorted-subset datasets indicated that sequencing was incomplete. Compared with non-shared clonotypes, the clonotypes found in all four sorted-subset donors had higher generation probabilities. Sampling was restricted to blood, and TCR repertoires in tissues likely differ from the TCR repertoires found in blood.

Donors were healthy HIV-negative adults with no recently reported acute infections or vaccinations. Only Caucasian adults living in Nashville, Tennessee, USA were represented among the donors. CD8 memory samples consisted of magnetically selected CD45RO+ cells combined with CCR7-negative CD45RA+ effector memory (TemRA) cells. After blood collection by leukapheresis, PBMCs were isolated using Ficoll-Histopaque density gradient centrifugation and then cryopreserved in the vapor phase of liquid nitrogen. Purity and quantity of every magnetically sorted T cell population were checked by analytical flow cytometry. Genomic DNA was isolated from every sorted fraction and measured by UV absorbance on a Nanodrop 2000c. Using the deep immunoSEQ assay, TCR CDR3 regions were amplified from genomic DNA by multiplex PCR. Genomic DNA extracted from each cell subset was distributed evenly over all wells of several immunoSEQ 96-well plates, and each plate served as one replicate. For sorted subsets, approximately 200 ng of genomic DNA, equivalent to 25,000 to 35,000 T cell genomes, went into each replicate PCR. Purified libraries were measured with a Qubit 3.0 fluorometer, size-checked on a Bioanalyzer 2100, and measured again with the KAPA Library Quantification kit. A separate single-read 150-cycle Illumina NextSeq 550 flow cell was used to sequence each immunoSEQ 96-well plate. The original pipeline was this. Because the immunoSEQ output included only junctional sequences and no quality scores, the filtering could not be the same as the filtering used for full-length reads. Sequences were annotated with PyIR, a Python wrapper for IgBLAST v1.9, using IMGT germline references to assign V/J genes and CDR3. Any read was removed if the V/J assignment was weak (E-value above 1e-6), the CDR3 was missing, or the read contained stop codons, out-of-frame junctions, or ambiguous translated residues. V3J clonotypes were defined as sequences sharing the same inferred V gene, J gene, and CDR3 amino acid sequence. To compute the percentage overlap between repertoires, the number of shared unique clonotypes was divided by the size of the smaller repertoire. Three approaches were used to assess repertoire richness: RTK rarefaction, the Chao1 estimator, and Recon v2.1 estimates of unobserved clonotypes. Generation probabilities were computed with OLGA for all TCRbeta clonotypes obtained by the gDNA method from several donors. This immuneACCESS table, as held by TCRdb, lists in-frame sequences with V and J called but not all clones. Of the missing ones, under half trace to an unresolved V gene in checked studies; the others have no known cause. V, J and clone size are taken as reported in that table, and D and trimming were inferred from the DNA itself. For this sample the table gives some 690,000 clones, of which roughly 87% were detected only once. The ten largest clones take up 34% of the sample.

This clone was seen once. There is no known antigen for this receptor. No much larger clone is present one base from it, and per-base qualities are unavailable. The sequenced sample consisted of memory CD8+ T cells from PBMCs. This specimen's cell subset or site label, per the study, means: CD45RO+ cells pooled with CCR7-negative TemRA cells. This TCR was recovered from a man aged 18 to 35 in good health. Some clones in this sample may be carry-over from other donors' samples.

The nucleotide sequence reads TGTGCCGCCCGGGACAGGGTATTGACCGGGGAGCTGTTTTTT. It encodes CAARDRVLTGELFF. The sequence is built from TRBV2 and TRBJ2-2, and TRBD1 matches 9 of the central bases. Here V drops 11 bases and J drops 5 bases, and the junction holds 9 bases not matched to any gene. The CDR3 runs 14 residues from the cysteine to the phenylalanine. Only the CDR3 portion is preserved as DNA: 42 bases, with reading frame beginning at the first base. Via the germline V gene, CDR1 is SNHLY and CDR2 FYNNEI.